This entry concerns a single T cell receptor (beta chain). Treatment here: 15 to 20 received Ad26.COV2.S at low or high dose, single or two shots; 5 received placebo; per-sample allocation not given. Vaccine and placebo recipients were sampled on day 63 after the first injection. Sequenced by immunoSEQ multiplex PCR; TCRdb stores in-frame clones only, minus some. The data contain hundreds of thousands of clones, 75% to 90% of them seen just once; the ten biggest clones take up roughly 5%. These data originate in a study of Ad26.COV2.S vaccination and SARS-CoV-2 variants. This CDR3 spans 14 amino acids. Trimming stripped 3 bases from V and 7 bases from J, with 12 bases between. From germline, CDR1 is SNHLY and CDR2 FYNNEI.

Source: peripheral blood, taken in a trial of Ad26.COV2.S vaccine versus placebo. The gene calls are TRBV2 and TRBJ2-2; no reliable D call. The TCR originated in a person between 18 and 65 years old who received the Ad26.COV2.S COVID-19 vaccine or a placebo. CDR3 loop: CASSETGYNGELFF. CDR3 DNA: TGTGCCAGCAGTGAGACCGGGTATAACGGGGAGCTGTTTTTT.